These T cell receptor beta chains were read from a single sample in a study of cytomegalovirus exposure and HLA in healthy donors. The assay was immunoSEQ multiplex PCR, and TCRdb's table has in-frame clones only and misses some. There are 110,000 to 150,000 clones in the sample; approximately 70% occur only once, and roughly 1.9% lies in the top ten. The specimen was PBMCs. Receptor source: a woman between 55 and 75 years old in good health and CMV-seropositive. The conserved cysteine and the conserved F or W are not part of the CDR3 here.

j_gene	v_gene	CDR3aa
TRBJ2-7	TRBV5-1	ASSSGGGYEQY
TRBJ1-1	TRBV6-1	ATNRVTTTEAF
TRBJ2-4	TRBV25-1	ASSTGTGYIQY
TRBJ1-4	TRBV5-1	ASSPRTGNEKLF
TRBJ1-1	TRBV19	ASSIPQGNTEAF
TRBJ2-2	TRBV6-1	ASSADRANTGELF
TRBJ2-7	TRBV28	ASQGGGTGKSYEQY
TRBJ2-1	TRBV2	ASSDGLLYNEQF
TRBJ2-7	TRBV28	ASTFGDRTYEQY
TRBJ1-1	TRBV6-4	ASSDPFRVAEAF
TRBJ2-1	TRBV12-5	ASGLGLYEQF
TRBJ1-1	TRBV28	ASSRDRMRVAF
TRBJ1-1	TRBV6-1	ASSPQGQGNTEAF
TRBJ2-7	TRBV6-5	ASSPRGPRSEQY
TRBJ1-1	TRBV28	ASRTYTEAF
TRBJ2-7	TRBV10-3	AISDPGLVYEQY
TRBJ1-6	TRBV5-1	ASSLDSTNSPLH
TRBJ1-1	TRBV11-2	ASSLDPDTEAF
TRBJ1-2	TRBV7-9	ASSLGGSNYGYT
TRBJ2-3	TRBV11-2	ASTQQGDTQY
TRBJ1-2	TRBV7-3	ASSLGTGGDYGYT
TRBJ1-3	TRBV15	ATSTGQELDTIY
TRBJ2-4	TRBV7-9	ASSLESGIAKNIQY
TRBJ2-1	TRBV5-1	ASSREGGSYNEQF
TRBJ2-3	TRBV7-9	ASSLSGATDTQY
TRBJ1-2	TRBV10-3	AISESGAPGYT
TRBJ1-5	TRBV5-6	ASGSQGADQPQH
TRBJ1-1	TRBV25-1	ASSESPTGNTEAF
TRBJ1-2	TRBV5-1	ASSPDPGINYGYT
TRBJ2-7	TRBV30	AWTLGTNRNEQY
TRBJ2-7	TRBV15	ATSRDRVYEQY
TRBJ1-5	TRBV28	ASSLGQISNQPQH